The present entry profiles one TCR beta chain with its context. The source of the sample is a study of T cell responses to AZD1222 COVID-19 vaccine. Deletions cut 5 bases from V and 6 bases from J, with 6 bases between. The CDR3 runs 12 residues. Germline CDR1 SGDLS, CDR2 YYNGEE. TCRdb's copy holds only in-frame clones and misses some; the assay was immunoSEQ multiplex PCR. The top ten clones hold under 10% of a sample with under 140,000 clones, 92% of them seen once. The chain combines TRBV9 with TRBJ1-6, with D hard to call. The TCR originated in an adult in good health. The sample consisted of peripheral blood, taken on day 0 of AZD1222 vaccination. The CDR3 here is CASRGGNSPLHF. CDR3 DNA: TGTGCCAGCAGGGGTGGTAATTCACCCCTCCACTTT.